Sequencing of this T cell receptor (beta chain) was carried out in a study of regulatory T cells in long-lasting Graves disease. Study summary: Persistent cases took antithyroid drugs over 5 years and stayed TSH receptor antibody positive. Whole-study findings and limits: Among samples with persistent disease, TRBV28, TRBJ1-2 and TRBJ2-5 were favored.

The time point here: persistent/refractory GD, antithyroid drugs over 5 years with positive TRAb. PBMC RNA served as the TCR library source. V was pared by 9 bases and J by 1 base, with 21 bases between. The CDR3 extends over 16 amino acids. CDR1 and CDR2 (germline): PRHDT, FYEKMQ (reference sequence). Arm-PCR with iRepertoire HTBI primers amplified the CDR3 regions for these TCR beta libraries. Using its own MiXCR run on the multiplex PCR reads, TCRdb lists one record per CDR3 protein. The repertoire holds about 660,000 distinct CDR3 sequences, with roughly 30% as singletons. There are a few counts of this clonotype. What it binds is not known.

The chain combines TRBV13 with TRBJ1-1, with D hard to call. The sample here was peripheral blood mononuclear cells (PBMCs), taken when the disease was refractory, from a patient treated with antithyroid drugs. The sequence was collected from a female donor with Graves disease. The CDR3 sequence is CASRIISRDWNTEAFF. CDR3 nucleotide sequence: TGTGCCAGTCGCATAATTAGTCGGGATTGGAACACTGAAGCTTTCTTT.